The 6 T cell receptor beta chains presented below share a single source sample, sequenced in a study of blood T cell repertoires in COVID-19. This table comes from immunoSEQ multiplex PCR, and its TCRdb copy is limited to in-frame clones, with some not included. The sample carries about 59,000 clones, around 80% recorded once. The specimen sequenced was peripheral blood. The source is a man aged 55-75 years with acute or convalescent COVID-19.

The CDR3 loop reads CASKGSGTTGNTIYF. CDR3 DNA sequence: TGTGCCAGCAAGGGCTCCGGGACAACTGGAAACACCATATATTTT. V and J are TRBV27 and TRBJ1-3; D is possibly TRBD1 (6 bases). V was trimmed by 7 bases and J by 2 bases, leaving 15 bases between them. The CDR3 is made up of 15 amino acids. Germline V gene data show CDR1 as MNHEY and CDR2 as SMNVEV (reference sequence).

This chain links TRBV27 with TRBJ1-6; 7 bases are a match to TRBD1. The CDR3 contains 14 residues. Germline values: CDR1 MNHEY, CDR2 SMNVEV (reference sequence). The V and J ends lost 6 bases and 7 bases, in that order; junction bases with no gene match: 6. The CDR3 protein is CASSNRGNNSPLHF. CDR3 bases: TGTGCCAGCAGCAACAGGGGTAACAATTCACCCCTCCACTTT.

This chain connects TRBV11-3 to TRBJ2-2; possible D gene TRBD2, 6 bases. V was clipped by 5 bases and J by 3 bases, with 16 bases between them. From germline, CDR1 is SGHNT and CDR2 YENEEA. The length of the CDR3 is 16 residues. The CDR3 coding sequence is TGTGCCAGCAGCCCGACGTGGTGGGGGGACACCGGGGAGCTGTTTTTT. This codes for CASSPTWWGDTGELFF.

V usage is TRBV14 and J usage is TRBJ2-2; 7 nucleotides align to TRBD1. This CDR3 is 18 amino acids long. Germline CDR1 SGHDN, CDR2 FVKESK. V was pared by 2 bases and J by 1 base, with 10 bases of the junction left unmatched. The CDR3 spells CASSQRDRGTVNTGELFF. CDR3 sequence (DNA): TGTGCCAGCAGCCAAAGGGATCGAGGGACAGTGAACACCGGGGAGCTGTTTTTT.

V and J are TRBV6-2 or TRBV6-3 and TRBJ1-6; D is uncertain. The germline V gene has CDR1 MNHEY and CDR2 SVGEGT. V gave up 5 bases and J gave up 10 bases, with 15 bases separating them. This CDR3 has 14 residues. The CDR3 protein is CASSLRAGRSPLHF. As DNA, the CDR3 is TGTGCCAGCAGTCTGAGGGCAGGACGATCACCCCTCCACTTT.

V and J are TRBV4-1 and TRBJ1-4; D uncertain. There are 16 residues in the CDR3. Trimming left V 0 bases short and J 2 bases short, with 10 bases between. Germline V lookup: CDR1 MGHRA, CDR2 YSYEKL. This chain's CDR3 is CASSQEGSRTNEKLFF. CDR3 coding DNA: TGCGCCAGCAGCCAAGAGGGGAGTAGGACTAATGAAAAACTGTTTTTT.